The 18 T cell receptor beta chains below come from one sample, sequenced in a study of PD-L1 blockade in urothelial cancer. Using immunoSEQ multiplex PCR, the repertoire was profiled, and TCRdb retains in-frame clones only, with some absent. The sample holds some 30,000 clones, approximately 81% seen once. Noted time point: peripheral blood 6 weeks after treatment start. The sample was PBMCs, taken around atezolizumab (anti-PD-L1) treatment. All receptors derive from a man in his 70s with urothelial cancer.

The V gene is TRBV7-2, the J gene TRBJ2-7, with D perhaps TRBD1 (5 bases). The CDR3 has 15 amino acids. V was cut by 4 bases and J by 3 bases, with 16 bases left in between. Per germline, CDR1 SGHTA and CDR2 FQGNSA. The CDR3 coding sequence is TGTGCCAGCAGCTCCCCTCCGAAGGGGTACTACGAGCAGTACTTC. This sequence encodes CASSSPPKGYYEQYF.

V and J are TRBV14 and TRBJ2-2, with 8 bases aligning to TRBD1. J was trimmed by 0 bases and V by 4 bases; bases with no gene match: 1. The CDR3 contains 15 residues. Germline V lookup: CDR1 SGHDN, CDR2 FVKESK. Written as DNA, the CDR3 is TGTGCCAGCAGCCCGACAGGGGCGAACACCGGGGAGCTGTTTTTT. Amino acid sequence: CASSPTGANTGELFF. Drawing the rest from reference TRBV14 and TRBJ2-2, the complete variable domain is EAGVTQFPSHSVIEKGQTVTLRCDPISGHDNLYWYRRVMGKEIKFLLHFVKESKQDESGMPNNRFLAERTGGTYSTLKVQPAELEDSGVYFCASSPTGANTGELFFGEGSRLTVL.

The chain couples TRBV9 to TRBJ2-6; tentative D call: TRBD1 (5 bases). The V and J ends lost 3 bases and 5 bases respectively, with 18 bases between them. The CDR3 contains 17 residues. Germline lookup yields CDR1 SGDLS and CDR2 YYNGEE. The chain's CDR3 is CASSAHSGGAWANVLTF. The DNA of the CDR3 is TGTGCCAGCAGCGCCCACTCAGGTGGGGCTTGGGCCAACGTCCTGACTTTC.

The CDR3 here is CASGRVNEKLFF. The CDR3 DNA reads as TGTGCCAGCGGTCGGGTTAATGAAAAACTGTTTTTT. V gene TRBV28 combines with J gene TRBJ1-4; D unclear. Germline V gene sequence: CDR1 MDHEN, CDR2 SYDVKM. V shed 8 bases and J shed 4 bases, with 8 bases lying between them. The CDR3 sequence is 12 residues long. The whole variable domain, remainder taken from reference TRBV28 and TRBJ1-4, is DVKVTQSSRYLVKRTGEKVFLECVQDMDHENMFWYRQDPGLGLRLIYFSYDVKMKEKGDIPEGYSVSREKKERFSLILESASTNQTSMYLCASGRVNEKLFFGSGTQLSVL.

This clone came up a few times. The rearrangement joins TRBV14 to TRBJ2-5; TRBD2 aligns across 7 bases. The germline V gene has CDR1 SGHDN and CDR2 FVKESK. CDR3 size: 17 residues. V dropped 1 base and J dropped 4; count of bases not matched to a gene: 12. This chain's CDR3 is CASSQGGGLPGGETQYF. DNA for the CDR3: TGTGCCAGCAGCCAAGGGGGGGGACTACCCGGGGGAGAGACCCAGTACTTC. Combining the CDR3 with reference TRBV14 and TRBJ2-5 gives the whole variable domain EAGVTQFPSHSVIEKGQTVTLRCDPISGHDNLYWYRRVMGKEIKFLLHFVKESKQDESGMPNNRFLAERTGGTYSTLKVQPAELEDSGVYFCASSQGGGLPGGETQYFGPGTRLLVL.

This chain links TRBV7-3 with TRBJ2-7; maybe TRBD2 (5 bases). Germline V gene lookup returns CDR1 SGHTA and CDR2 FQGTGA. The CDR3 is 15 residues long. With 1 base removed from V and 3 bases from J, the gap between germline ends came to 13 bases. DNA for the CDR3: TGTGCCAGCAGCTTAAGTCCAGGACTGGACTACGAGCAGTACTTC. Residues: CASSLSPGLDYEQYF. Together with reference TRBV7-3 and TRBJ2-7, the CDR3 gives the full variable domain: GAGVSQTPSNKVTEKGKYVELRCDPISGHTALYWYRQSLGQGPEFLIYFQGTGAADDSGLPNDRFFAVRPEGSVSTLKIQRTERGDSAVYLCASSLSPGLDYEQYFGPGTRLTVT.

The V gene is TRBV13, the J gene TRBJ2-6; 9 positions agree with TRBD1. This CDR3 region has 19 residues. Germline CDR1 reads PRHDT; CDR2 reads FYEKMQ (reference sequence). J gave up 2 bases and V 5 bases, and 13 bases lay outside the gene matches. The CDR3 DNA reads TGTGCCAGCAGCACAGACAGGACAGGGGAAGTACCTGGGGCCAACGTCCTGACTTTC. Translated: CASSTDRTGEVPGANVLTF.

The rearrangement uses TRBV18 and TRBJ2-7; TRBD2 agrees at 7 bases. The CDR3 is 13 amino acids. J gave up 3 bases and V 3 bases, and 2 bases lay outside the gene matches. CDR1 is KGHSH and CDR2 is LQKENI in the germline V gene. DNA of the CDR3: TGTGCCAGCTCACCCCTAGCGGACTACGAGCAGTACTTC. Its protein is CASSPLADYEQYF.

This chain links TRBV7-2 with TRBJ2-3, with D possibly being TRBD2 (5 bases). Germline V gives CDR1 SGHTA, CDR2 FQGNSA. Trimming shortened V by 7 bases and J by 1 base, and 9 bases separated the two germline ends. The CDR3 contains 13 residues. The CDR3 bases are TGTGCCAGCATGGTTAGCGGCACAGATACGCAGTATTTT. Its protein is CASMVSGTDTQYF.

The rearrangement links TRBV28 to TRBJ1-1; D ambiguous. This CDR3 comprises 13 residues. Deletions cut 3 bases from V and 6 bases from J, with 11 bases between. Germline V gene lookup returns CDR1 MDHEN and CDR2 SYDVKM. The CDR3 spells CASSFPFWPEAFF. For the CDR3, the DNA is TGTGCCAGCAGTTTTCCATTCTGGCCTGAAGCTTTCTTT.

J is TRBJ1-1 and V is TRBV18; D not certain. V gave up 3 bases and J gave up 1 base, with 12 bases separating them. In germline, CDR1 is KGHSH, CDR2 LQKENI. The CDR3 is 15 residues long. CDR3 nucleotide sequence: TGTGCCAGCTCACCCTACGCCCGGGGGAACACTGAAGCTTTCTTT. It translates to CASSPYARGNTEAFF.

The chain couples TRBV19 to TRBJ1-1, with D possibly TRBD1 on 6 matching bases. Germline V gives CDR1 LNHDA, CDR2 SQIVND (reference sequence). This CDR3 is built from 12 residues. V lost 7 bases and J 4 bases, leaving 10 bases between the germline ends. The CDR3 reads CASNGQLTEAFF. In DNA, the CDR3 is TGTGCCAGTAACGGACAGCTCACTGAAGCTTTCTTT.

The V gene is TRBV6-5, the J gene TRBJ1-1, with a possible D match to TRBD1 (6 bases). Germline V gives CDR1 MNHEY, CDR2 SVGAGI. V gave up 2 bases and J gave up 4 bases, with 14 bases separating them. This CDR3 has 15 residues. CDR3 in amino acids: CASSYGQGLGTEAFF. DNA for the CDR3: TGTGCCAGCAGTTACGGGCAGGGGCTTGGCACTGAAGCTTTCTTT.

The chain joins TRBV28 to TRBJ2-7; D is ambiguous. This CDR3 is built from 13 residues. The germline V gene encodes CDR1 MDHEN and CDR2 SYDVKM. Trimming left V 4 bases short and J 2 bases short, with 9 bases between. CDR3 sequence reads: CASSSSPPYEQYF. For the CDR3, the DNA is TGTGCCAGCAGTTCCTCCCCCCCCTACGAGCAGTACTTC.

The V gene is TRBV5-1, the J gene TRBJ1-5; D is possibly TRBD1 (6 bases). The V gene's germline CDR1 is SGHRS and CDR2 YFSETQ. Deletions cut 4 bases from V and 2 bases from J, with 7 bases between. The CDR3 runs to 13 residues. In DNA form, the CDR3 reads TGCGCCAGCAGCGCAGGGGGCAATCAGCCCCAGCATTTT. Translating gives CASSAGGNQPQHF.

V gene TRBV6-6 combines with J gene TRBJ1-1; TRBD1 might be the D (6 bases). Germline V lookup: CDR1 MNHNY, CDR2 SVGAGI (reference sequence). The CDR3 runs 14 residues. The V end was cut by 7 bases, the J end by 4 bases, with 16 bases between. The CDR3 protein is CASMGGGHATEAFF. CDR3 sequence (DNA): TGTGCCAGCATGGGAGGGGGGCACGCCACTGAAGCTTTCTTT.

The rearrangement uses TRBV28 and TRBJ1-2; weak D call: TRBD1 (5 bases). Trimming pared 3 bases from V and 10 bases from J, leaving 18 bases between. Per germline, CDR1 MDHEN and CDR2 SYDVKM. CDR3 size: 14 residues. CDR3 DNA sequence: TGTGCCAGCAGTTTTCAGGGAGGGTGGAGAGCCTACACCTTC. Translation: CASSFQGGWRAYTF.

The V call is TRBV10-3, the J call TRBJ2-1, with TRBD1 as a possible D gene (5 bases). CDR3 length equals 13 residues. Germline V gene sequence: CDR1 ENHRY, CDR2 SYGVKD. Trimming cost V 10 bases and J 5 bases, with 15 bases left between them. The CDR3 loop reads CATQGRMDNEQFF. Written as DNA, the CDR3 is TGTGCCACCCAGGGTCGGATGGACAATGAGCAGTTCTTC.